A single sample gave rise to the 18 T cell receptor beta chains below, sequenced in a study of patients and donors after allogeneic stem cell transplantation. Each CDR3 protein gets one entry after TCRdb re-called the RT-PCR reads with MiXCR. Counted here are 410,000 or so distinct CDR3 sequences, more than 15% occurring once; the ten biggest clones make up roughly 7%. The material sequenced was blood, either unsorted or a sorted T cell fraction (not recorded which). The receptors shown here come from a human donor who was either an allogeneic HSCT recipient or a stem cell or donor lymphocyte infusion donor (not recorded which). It is not recorded whose cells these are; they may come from a transplant donor.

Only a few counts were recorded for this clonotype. This chain links TRBV5-1 with TRBJ2-1; TRBD1 aligns across 10 bases. Germline V gene lookup returns CDR1 SGHRS and CDR2 YFSETQ. The CDR3 consists of 15 residues. V lost 4 bases and J lost 7; bases outside the gene matches: 8. CDR3 DNA sequence: TGCGCCAGCAGCGTCGACAGGGGGCGGGCAAATGAGCAGTTCTTC. Its translation is CASSVDRGRANEQFF.

This clonotype was counted a few times. CDR3 in DNA: TGTGCCAGCAGTTTCGGACGGGAGGAAAAACTGTTTTTT. Its protein product is CASSFGREEKLFF. The chain recombines TRBV12-3 or TRBV12-4 with TRBJ1-4; no clear D. The CDR3 sequence is 13 residues long. The ends were cut back, 3 bases at V and 8 bases at J, with 10 bases in the middle.

This clonotype was detected a few times. The chain employs TRBV27 and TRBJ1-2, with 8 bases that match TRBD1. CDR3 length: 12 amino acids. The germline CDR1 and CDR2 sequences are MNHEY and SMNVEV (reference sequence). Trimming cost V 6 bases and J 7 bases; bases outside gene matches: 4. As DNA, the CDR3 is TGTGCCAGCAGAGACAGGGGCCCTGGCTACACCTTC. Its translation is CASRDRGPGYTF.

This clonotype has a handful of counts. This chain links TRBV4-1 with TRBJ1-1; a possible D gene is TRBD1 (5 bases). The CDR3 is made up of 14 amino acids. Trimming stripped 1 base from V and 3 bases from J, with 9 bases between. Germline V CDR1 and CDR2: MGHRA, YSYEKL. The CDR3 protein is CASSQGGEYTEAFF. The CDR3 DNA follows: TGCGCCAGCAGCCAAGGGGGGGAATACACTGAAGCTTTCTTT.

A few counts support this clonotype. The V call is TRBV21-1, the J call TRBJ2-5. TRBV21-1 has pseudogene status. The CDR3 runs 14 residues. Here the CDR3 reads CASSKEGPGVTQYF. The DNA for the CDR3 is TGTGCCAGCAGCAAAGAGGGTCCTGGGGTGACCCAGTACTTC.

This clonotype came up a few times. CDR3 protein: CASSIGSPGDEQFF. The DNA of the CDR3 is TGTGCCAGTAGTATAGGCTCCCCTGGCGATGAGCAGTTCTTC. The rearrangement links TRBV19 to TRBJ2-1; no clear D gene. The germline V and J ends were trimmed by 1 base and 8 bases, with 12 bases remaining between them. The CDR3 loop spans 14 amino acids. Looked up from germline, CDR1 is LNHDA and CDR2 is SQIVND (reference sequence).

This chain connects TRBV2 to TRBJ2-7, with D unresolved. The CDR3 loop spans 15 amino acids. V gave up 4 bases and J gave up 0 bases, with 13 bases separating them. CDR1 SNHLY and CDR2 FYNNEI come from the germline V gene. The chain's CDR3 is CASSGDPIRSYEQYF. CDR3 nucleotide sequence: TGTGCCAGCAGTGGCGACCCAATCCGCTCCTACGAGCAGTACTTC.

In this sample, this clonotype turned up many times. The chain has TRBV20-1 and TRBJ2-1; 7 bases agree with TRBD2. CDR1 is DFQATT and CDR2 is SNEGSKA in the germline V gene (reference sequence). This CDR3 has 15 amino acids. With 5 bases clipped from V and 8 bases from J, the junction kept 15 bases outside the gene matches. The CDR3 DNA is TGCAGTGCTTCGAGTGGACTAGTGATCGGCTATGAGCAGTTCTTC. The encoded protein is CSASSGLVIGYEQFF.

This clonotype came up a few times. The chain has TRBV7-9 and TRBJ2-2; D ambiguous. Germline assignment: CDR1 SEHNR and CDR2 FQNEAQ (reference sequence). The CDR3 is 13 residues long. The germline V and J ends were trimmed by 4 bases and 4 bases, with 7 bases remaining between them. CDR3 nucleotides: TGTGCCAGCAGCTCCGACTTCACCGGGGAGCTGTTTTTT. Translating gives CASSSDFTGELFF.

This clonotype has more than one count but fewer than ten. The chain combines TRBV2 with TRBJ1-2, with TRBD1 identical over 7 bases. CDR1 SNHLY and CDR2 FYNNEI come from the germline V gene. Trimming at V came to 2 bases and at J to 8 bases, leaving 11 bases not matched to a gene. This CDR3 region has 15 residues. The CDR3 loop reads CASSERDSPGVGYTF. Here the CDR3 DNA reads TGTGCCAGCAGTGAACGGGACAGTCCGGGGGTCGGCTACACCTTC.

The V call is TRBV4-1, the J call TRBJ1-5; 8 bases match TRBD1. This CDR3 has 15 amino acids. V was clipped by 1 base and J by 5 bases; unmatched bases: 4. Germline V gene data show CDR1 as MGHRA and CDR2 as YSYEKL. CDR3 loop: CASSQGDRRDQPQHF. As DNA, the CDR3 is TGCGCCAGCAGCCAAGGGGACAGGAGAGATCAGCCCCAGCATTTT.

The chain employs TRBV4-3 and TRBJ1-5; D uncertain. The CDR3 sequence is 11 residues long. V lost 3 bases and J lost 7, with 4 bases in between. CDR1 and CDR2 (germline): LGHNA, YSLEER. CDR3 in DNA: TGCGCCAGCAGCCATTACCAGCCCCAGCATTTT. Its translation: CASSHYQPQHF.

V and J are TRBV20-1 and TRBJ2-5, with a weak D call TRBD1 (5 bases). V shed 0 bases and J shed 5 bases, with 7 bases lying between them. There are 12 residues in the CDR3. Germline-derived CDR1 and CDR2 are DFQATT and SNEGSKA (reference sequence). CDR3 DNA: TGCAGTGCTAGAGATAAGGGGGAGACCCAGTACTTC. It translates to CSARDKGETQYF.

This chain uses TRBV13 with TRBJ2-6; D is unclear. V shed 5 bases and J shed 0 bases, with 8 bases lying between them. Per the germline V gene, CDR1 is PRHDT and CDR2 is FYEKMQ (reference sequence). This CDR3 contains 15 residues. For the CDR3, the DNA is TGTGCCAGCAGCCACCAAGTCTCTGGGGCCAACGTCCTGACTTTC. Translating gives CASSHQVSGANVLTF. Full variable domain (missing parts from reference TRBV13 and TRBJ2-6): AAGVIQSPRHLIKEKRETATLKCYPIPRHDTVYWYQQGPGQDPQFLISFYEKMQSDKGSIPDRFSAQQFSDYHSELNMSSLELGDSALYFCASSHQVSGANVLTFGAGSRLTVL.

Only a few counts were recorded for this clonotype. The rearrangement links TRBV5-1 to TRBJ2-3; 11 bases are shared with TRBD2. This CDR3 region has 15 residues. V was pared by 4 bases and J by 3 bases, with 4 bases of the junction left unmatched. Germline CDR1 and CDR2: SGHRS and YFSETQ. CDR3 sequence: CASSRRLAGTDTQYF. In DNA form, the CDR3 reads TGCGCCAGCAGCAGACGACTAGCGGGGACAGATACGCAGTATTTT.

The CDR3 bases are TGTGCCAGCAGTTTAGGGAACAGGGGAAAATACGAGCAGTACTTC. It specifies CASSLGNRGKYEQYF. The chain is built from TRBV12-3 or TRBV12-4 and TRBJ2-7; 7 positions match TRBD1. V gave up 1 base and J gave up 4 bases; unmatched junction bases: 7. There are 15 residues in the CDR3.

The chain is built from TRBV5-1 and TRBJ1-1; D gene uncertain. Germline values: CDR1 SGHRS, CDR2 YFSETQ. The germline V and J ends were trimmed by 6 bases and 5 bases, with 14 bases remaining between them. This CDR3 is 13 amino acids long. The CDR3 is CASTPGEGTEAFF. CDR3 bases: TGCGCCAGCACCCCTGGGGAGGGTACTGAAGCTTTCTTT.

The rearrangement uses TRBV19 and TRBJ1-6, with D unclear. Germline V gene data show CDR1 as LNHDA and CDR2 as SQIVND (reference sequence). V was clipped by 5 bases and J by 8 bases, with 16 bases between them. The CDR3 length is 15 residues. The CDR3 nucleotides read TGTGCCAGTAGTGCCGACGGCGTGGGAGATTCACCCCTCCACTTT. This codes for CASSADGVGDSPLHF.